A selection of T cell receptor beta chains follows, all from one sample in a study of breast tumors, draining lymph nodes, adjacent tissues. TCRdb reanalysed the multiplex PCR reads using MiXCR and keeps one entry per CDR3 protein. The repertoire has over 250,000 distinct CDR3 sequences, roughly 31% of them found once; the top ten carry about 1.2%. The sequenced sample consisted of axillary lymph node tissue. The receptor set was obtained from a female donor with breast cancer. Some clones in this sample may be carry-over from other donors' samples. CDR3s include the opening cysteine and the closing phenylalanine or tryptophan. The D gene is left open where the match is weak. Size is stated for part of the rows, as once, few or many counts, or as a class when the clone is expanded.

clone_size j_call v_call d_call cdr3_aa cdr3_nt
once TRBJ1-1 TRBV5-1 - CASSSFRDNTEAFF TGCGCCAGCAGCTCTTTCAGGGATAACACTGAAGCTTTCTTT
once TRBJ2-6 TRBV5-4 - CASSTQSPGANVLTF TGTGCCAGCAGCACCCAGAGCCCCGGGGCCAACGTCCTGACTTTC
many TRBJ1-5 TRBV20-1 - CSAPIHTNQPQHF TGCAGTGCCCCGATCCACACGAATCAGCCCCAGCATTTT
- TRBJ2-1 TRBV5-4 TRBD2 CASSLSSSGGLDEQFF TGTGCCAGCAGCTTGTCGTCTAGCGGGGGACTCGATGAGCAGTTCTTC
many TRBJ2-7 TRBV20-1 - CSAPNSREAYEQYF TGCAGTGCTCCAAACTCCAGGGAAGCCTACGAGCAGTACTTC
few TRBJ2-3 TRBV20-1 TRBD2 CSDYLAGDGTDTQYF TGCAGTGACTACCTAGCGGGAGATGGGACAGATACGCAGTATTTT
many TRBJ2-3 TRBV29-1 TRBD2 CSVGTGGQSTQYF TGCAGCGTTGGGACGGGAGGGCAGAGTACGCAGTATTTT
- TRBJ1-5 TRBV6-1 - CASRQGGGAYSNQPQHF TGTGCCAGCAGACAGGGTGGGGGGGCATATAGCAATCAGCCCCAGCATTTT
many TRBJ2-1 TRBV20-1 - CSATGTASYNEQFF TGCAGTGCAACCGGGACTGCCTCCTACAATGAGCAGTTCTTC
- TRBJ2-5 TRBV28 TRBD2 CASSRTSGSLGETQYF TGTGCCAGCAGTCGGACTAGCGGGAGCTTGGGGGAGACCCAGTACTTC
many TRBJ2-7 TRBV4-1 TRBD1 CASSQPGTGRYEQYF TGCGCCAGCAGCCAACCGGGGACAGGGAGGTACGAGCAGTACTTC
- TRBJ2-2 TRBV20-1 TRBD1 CSARVGTGGANTGELFF TGCAGTGCTAGAGTGGGGACAGGGGGTGCGAACACCGGGGAGCTGTTTTTT
many TRBJ2-3 TRBV5-1 TRBD1 CASSREQGADTQYF TGCGCCAGCAGCAGGGAGCAGGGGGCGGATACGCAGTATTTT
- TRBJ2-5 TRBV14 - CASSLNRLGETRYF TGTGCCAGCAGTTTAAATAGGTTGGGAGAGACCCGGTACTTC
- TRBJ2-3 TRBV20-1 - CSPGPGVF TGCAGTCCAGGCCCAGGGGTTTTT
many TRBJ2-2 TRBV12-3/TRBV12-4 - CASSLSTSRTGELFF TGTGCCAGCAGTTTATCCACTAGCCGAACCGGGGAGCTGTTTTTT
- TRBJ2-5 TRBV9 - CASSAAGLGGRDQETQYF TGTGCCAGCAGCGCCGCGGGGCTCGGGGGCCGTGACCAAGAGACCCAGTACTTC
many TRBJ2-7 TRBV6-5 - CASSYTGAYEQYF TGTGCCAGCAGTTACACAGGAGCCTACGAGCAGTACTTC
many TRBJ2-1 TRBV20-1 TRBD1 CSARVPTGQLSEQFF TGCAGTGCTAGAGTGCCAACGGGACAGCTCAGTGAGCAGTTCTTC
- TRBJ2-2 TRBV12-3/TRBV12-4 TRBD2 CASRTSGVNTGELFF TGTGCCAGCCGGACTAGCGGAGTGAACACCGGGGAGCTGTTTTTT
- TRBJ2-7 TRBV4-1 - CASSQGFGGTYEQYF TGCGCCAGCAGCCAAGGATTCGGTGGAACCTACGAGCAGTACTTC
- TRBJ2-3 TRBV27 TRBD2 CASGKLAGDANTQYF TGTGCCAGCGGCAAACTAGCGGGAGACGCGAATACGCAGTATTTT
many TRBJ2-3 TRBV20-1 - CSTPGGRGTDTQYF TGCAGTACTCCCGGCGGGCGGGGCACAGATACGCAGTATTTT
many TRBJ2-7 TRBV13 TRBD2 CASSLGQGLARTYEQYF TGTGCCAGCAGCTTAGGCCAGGGACTAGCGAGAACCTACGAGCAGTACTTC
- TRBJ2-2 TRBV11-1 - CASRVGQTGGELFF TGTGCCAGCAGAGTAGGACAGACAGGCGGGGAGCTGTTTTTT
- TRBJ2-5 TRBV7-7 - CASSPRGRTIQESQYF TGTGCTAGCAGCCCGCGGGGAAGGACTATACAAGAGTCCCAGTACTTC
many TRBJ2-1 TRBV11-3 - CASSPQGSPYNEQFF TGTGCCAGCAGCCCACAGGGAAGCCCCTACAATGAGCAGTTCTTC
many TRBJ2-1 TRBV19 - CASKAKAPPGNEQFF TGTGCCAGTAAGGCCAAGGCCCCCCCAGGCAATGAGCAGTTCTTC
many TRBJ2-3 TRBV7-8 - CASRQSDTQYF TGTGCCAGCAGACAGTCAGATACGCAGTATTTT
- TRBJ2-3 TRBV13 - CASSTLTDTQYF TGTGCCAGCAGCACCCTGACAGATACGCAGTATTTT
- TRBJ1-5 TRBV3-1 TRBD1 CASSRGTVSSNQPQHF TGTGCCAGCAGCCGAGGGACAGTCTCTAGCAATCAGCCCCAGCATTTT
- TRBJ2-5 TRBV25-1 - CASSASPAGETQYF TGTGCCAGCAGTGCTAGCCCAGCGGGAGAGACCCAGTACTTC